This T cell receptor beta chain was recorded in a study of OX40 agonist ivuxolimab in advanced cancers. Profiling relied on immunoSEQ multiplex PCR, and the TCRdb table lists in-frame clones only, not all of them. There are over 45,000 clones in the sample; roughly four fifths occur only once, and about 1.5% lies in the top ten. Trimming removed 7 bases from V and 4 bases from J, with 14 bases in between. Germline-derived CDR1 and CDR2 are WSHSY and SAAADI. This CDR3 has 13 amino acids. Specimen: CD4+ or CD8+ T cells sorted from blood, collected in a trial of the OX40 agonist ivuxolimab. The chain links TRBV10-2 to TRBJ2-7; either TRBD1 or TRBD2 may supply D (6 bases each). The sequence came from an adult with an advanced solid tumor such as melanoma, head and neck, liver or kidney cancer. The CDR3 sequence is CASNGGARYEQYF. The CDR3, as DNA: TGCGCCAGCAACGGGGGCGCAAGGTACGAGCAGTACTTC.